The 26 T cell receptor beta chains in this list originate from one sample, sequenced in a study of T cell responses to AZD1222 COVID-19 vaccine. Repertoires were generated with immunoSEQ multiplex PCR, while TCRdb's copy carries only in-frame clones and drops some. The table shows around 190,000 clones, with roughly 90% occurring only once. Sample: peripheral blood, taken 28 days after the second AZD1222 dose. These TCRs come from an adult who received the AZD1222 COVID-19 vaccine.

CDR3: CASSFFGHRNTEAFF. The CDR3 coding sequence is TGTGCCAGCAGCTTTTTCGGACACAGGAACACTGAAGCTTTCTTT. The V gene is TRBV7-2, the J gene TRBJ1-1; perhaps TRBD1 as D (5 bases). Between the trimmed V and J ends, which lost 3 bases and 1 base, there was a span of 12 bases. The germline V gene encodes CDR1 SGHTA and CDR2 FQGNSA. The CDR3 spans 15 residues.

The CDR3 DNA is TGTGCCAGCAGCCCCGGACTAGCGGGGGTCACAGATACGCAGTATTTT. This encodes CASSPGLAGVTDTQYF. The chain has TRBV11-2 and TRBJ2-3, with 13 bases aligning to TRBD2. V dropped 5 bases and J dropped 2; count of bases not matched to a gene: 4. Germline CDR1 is SGHAT and CDR2 is FQNNGV. CDR3 length: 16 amino acids.

In this sample, this clone turned up once. The chain employs TRBV5-5 and TRBJ1-6, with D hard to call. The CDR3 is 16 residues long. V was shortened by 5 bases and J by 3 bases, with 15 bases between the two germline ends. CDR1 SGHKS and CDR2 YYEKEE come from the germline V gene (reference sequence). As DNA, the CDR3 is TGTGCCAGCAGGAGGAGGGCTCCCGGCTATAATTCACCCCTCCACTTT. Translating it yields CASRRRAPGYNSPLHF. Full variable domain (missing parts from reference TRBV5-5 and TRBJ1-6): DAGVTQSPTHLIKTRGQQVTLRCSPISGHKSVSWYQQVLGQGPQFIFQYYEKEERGRGNFPDRFSARQFPNYSSELNVNALLLGDSALYLCASRRRAPGYNSPLHFGNGTRLTVT.

V gene TRBV6-5 combines with J gene TRBJ1-5, with D possibly being TRBD1 (5 bases). Trimming removed 4 bases from V and 6 bases from J, with 13 bases in between. Germline-derived CDR1 and CDR2 are MNHEY and SVGAGI. CDR3 length: 14 residues. CDR3 in amino acids: CASSSFRGGQPQHF. Written as DNA, the CDR3 is TGTGCCAGCAGTTCCTTTCGGGGGGGTCAGCCCCAGCATTTT.

The V call is TRBV27, the J call TRBJ2-2; 9 bases line up with TRBD1. In germline, CDR1 is MNHEY, CDR2 SMNVEV (reference sequence). The CDR3 covers 15 residues. V shed 4 bases, J shed 5 bases, and the junction held 5 bases outside the gene matches. The chain's CDR3 is CASSYAGTGTGELFF. The CDR3 DNA follows: TGTGCCAGCAGTTACGCCGGGACAGGGACCGGGGAGCTGTTTTTT.

The V and J genes are TRBV27 and TRBJ1-5; no clear D. The CDR3 totals 16 residues. Per the germline V gene, CDR1 is MNHEY and CDR2 is SMNVEV (reference sequence). V was shortened by 2 bases and J by 0 bases, with 11 bases between the two germline ends. The CDR3 coding sequence is TGTGCCAGCAGTTTAAAGGCAGCGTATAGCAATCAGCCCCAGCATTTT. It yields the protein CASSLKAAYSNQPQHF.

The gene calls are TRBV15 and TRBJ1-4; 8 positions agree with TRBD1. CDR1 is LNHNV and CDR2 is YYDKDF in the germline V gene (reference sequence). V lost 6 bases and J lost 5; bases outside the gene matches: 5. The CDR3 has 14 residues. The CDR3 DNA reads as TGTGCCACCAGGTCGGACAGGGCGAATGAAAAACTGTTTTTT. Translation gives CATRSDRANEKLFF.

This chain connects TRBV9 to TRBJ2-1, with D uncertain. Germline V gives CDR1 SGDLS, CDR2 YYNGEE. CDR3 length: 14 residues. Trimming pared 0 bases from V and 5 bases from J, leaving 9 bases between. CDR3 region: CASSVGSPHNEQFF. The CDR3 nucleotides are TGTGCCAGCAGCGTAGGAAGTCCCCACAATGAGCAGTTCTTC.

V gene TRBV19 combines with J gene TRBJ2-1; a possible D gene is TRBD1 (6 bases). The CDR3 loop spans 14 amino acids. Germline CDR1 and CDR2: LNHDA and SQIVND (reference sequence). V lost 6 bases, J lost 0 bases, and 9 bases lay in between. As DNA, the CDR3 is TGTGCCAGTAGGGGGACACCCTCCTACAATGAGCAGTTCTTC. Encoded protein: CASRGTPSYNEQFF.

The chain employs TRBV19 and TRBJ1-5; D gene uncertain. The V gene's germline CDR1 is LNHDA and CDR2 SQIVND (reference sequence). V was cut by 1 base and J by 6 bases, with 10 bases left in between. This CDR3 comprises 14 residues. As DNA, the CDR3 is TGTGCCAGTAGTATAGCACGGAAGGGTCAGCCCCAGCATTTT. It encodes CASSIARKGQPQHF.

This chain connects TRBV23-1 to TRBJ1-2, with 8 bases identical to TRBD1. TRBV23-1 has ORF status, its function being uncertain. The CDR3 sequence is 14 residues long. With 0 bases clipped from V and 7 bases from J, the junction kept 4 bases outside the gene matches. The CDR3 protein is CASSQSSRGPGYTF. The CDR3 nucleotides are TGCGCCAGCAGTCAATCGTCCAGGGGGCCTGGCTACACCTTC.

The chain links TRBV5-1 to TRBJ2-2; 10 nucleotides match TRBD2. This CDR3 has 16 residues. CDR1 and CDR2 (germline): SGHRS, YFSETQ. The ends lost 0 bases at V and 4 bases at J; junction bases unmatched: 3. CDR3 protein: CASSLGPSGGTGELFF. In DNA, the CDR3 is TGCGCCAGCAGCTTGGGGCCTAGCGGGGGCACCGGGGAGCTGTTTTTT.

V gene TRBV7-9 combines with J gene TRBJ2-3; D may match TRBD1 or TRBD2 (5 bases each). CDR1 and CDR2 from the germline V gene are SEHNR and FQNEAQ (reference sequence). V was shortened by 3 bases and J by 7 bases, with 23 bases between the two germline ends. The CDR3 has 17 amino acids. CDR3 sequence reads: CASSFKAPGTVFYTQYF. The CDR3 DNA reads as TGTGCCAGCAGCTTCAAAGCCCCCGGGACCGTTTTTTATACGCAGTATTTT.

This CDR3 reads CASSLSGAGQPQHF. CDR3 bases: TGTGCCAGCAGTTTATCGGGGGCCGGGCAGCCCCAGCATTTT. V usage is TRBV27 and J usage is TRBJ1-5; maybe TRBD1 (6 bases). Looked up from germline, CDR1 is MNHEY and CDR2 is SMNVEV (reference sequence). The length of the CDR3 is 14 residues. Trimming removed 0 bases at V and 7 bases at J, with 10 bases between.

This chain uses TRBV12-3 or TRBV12-4 with TRBJ1-5; unclear D gene. Deletions cut 5 bases from V and 9 bases from J, with 11 bases between. The CDR3 consists of 12 residues. CDR3 nucleotide sequence: TGTGCCAGCAGTGTTTTTAGAGGGCCCCAGCATTTT. Residues: CASSVFRGPQHF.

A single count supports this clone. The CDR3, as DNA: TGTGCCACCTCGTGGACAGGGGCGGAAAAACTGTTTTTT. This gives the protein CATSWTGAEKLFF. The chain combines TRBV24-1 with TRBJ1-4; 9 nucleotides agree with TRBD1. CDR1 and CDR2 from the germline V gene are KGHDR and SFDVKD. The CDR3 has 13 amino acids. V shed 9 bases and J 8 bases; nucleotides not matched to a gene: 6.

In regard to this clone: The germline gene is not matched at one end of the junction; a read error may be the cause. The rearrangement links TRBV5-4 to TRBJ1-5; 7 bases line up with TRBD1. The CDR3 runs to 15 residues. Germline-derived CDR1 and CDR2 are SGHNT and YYREEE (reference sequence). The CDR3 sequence is CASSLGQGSNQLQHF. CDR3 sequence (DNA): TGTGCCAGCAGCTTGGGACAGGGTAGCAATCAGCTCCAGCATTTT.

The chain joins TRBV30 to TRBJ2-5, with D perhaps TRBD1 (6 bases). The germline gives CDR1 GTSNPN, CDR2 SVGIG (reference sequence). The CDR3 consists of 13 residues. V shed 1 base and J shed 4 bases, with 10 bases lying between them. CDR3 coding DNA: TGTGCCTGGAGTGGGGGGCGGAGAGAGACCCAGTACTTC. Protein sequence: CAWSGGRRETQYF.

This clone was seen just once. The chain carries TRBV5-1 and TRBJ2-7; TRBD1 aligns across 10 bases. Unmatched junction bases numbered 11, after V lost 5 bases and J lost 3 bases. Germline CDR1 SGHRS, CDR2 YFSETQ. The CDR3 runs 16 residues. CDR3 sequence reads: CASRLGVGTGVYEQYF. DNA for the CDR3: TGCGCCAGCAGGCTGGGGGTAGGGACAGGGGTCTACGAGCAGTACTTC.

J is TRBJ2-5 and V is TRBV7-3; 9 positions agree with TRBD1. The germline CDR1 and CDR2 sequences are SGHTA and FQGTGA. The CDR3 is made up of 15 amino acids. V shed 3 bases and J 4 bases; nucleotides not matched to a gene: 6. CDR3 loop: CASSFGTGLGETQYF. The CDR3 DNA sequence: TGTGCCAGCAGCTTCGGGACAGGGCTAGGAGAGACCCAGTACTTC.

With respect to this clone: Germline is not matched at one junction end, which may reflect a read error. The chain links TRBV12-3 or TRBV12-4 to TRBJ2-1, with 7 bases matching TRBD2. This CDR3 is built from 13 residues. The CDR3 bases are TGTGCCAGCAGTCTAGCGGTATACAATGAGCAGTTCTTC. Translation: CASSLAVYNEQFF.

The J gene is TRBJ2-2, the V gene TRBV10-1; 13 bases are shared with TRBD2. Trimming took 5 bases from V and 4 from J; bases not matched to a gene: 16. The CDR3 runs 20 residues. Germline V lookup: CDR1 WNHNN, CDR2 SYGVQD (reference sequence). The chain's CDR3 is CASSNNKPGLAGRSTGELFF. The CDR3 bases are TGCGCCAGCAGTAACAACAAACCGGGACTAGCGGGGAGATCCACCGGGGAGCTGTTTTTT.

This clone was seen only a few times. The rearrangement links TRBV6-2 or TRBV6-3 to TRBJ2-5; possible D gene TRBD1, 5 bases. This CDR3 spans 12 amino acids. Germline V CDR1 and CDR2: MNHEY, SVGEGT. With 6 bases removed from V and 5 bases from J, the gap between germline ends came to 10 bases. As DNA, the CDR3 is TGTGCCAGCAGCTCCCAGGGTGAGACCCAGTACTTC. Translating gives CASSSQGETQYF.

The chain joins TRBV5-1 to TRBJ1-2; 9 positions match TRBD1. This CDR3 has 15 residues. Germline V gene sequence: CDR1 SGHRS, CDR2 YFSETQ. J gave up 2 bases and V 4 bases, and 6 bases lay outside the gene matches. The CDR3 DNA sequence: TGCGCCAGCAGCCTAGGACAGGGGAGAAACTATGGCTACACCTTC. Its protein product is CASSLGQGRNYGYTF.

Concerning this clone itself: The sample has other DNA sequences that encode this CDR3 too. The chain is built from TRBV18 and TRBJ1-3; D not resolved. The germline CDR1 and CDR2 sequences are KGHSH and LQKENI. The CDR3 spans 15 residues. V lost 2 bases to trimming and J lost 0 bases, with 8 bases between them. CDR3 nucleotide sequence: TGTGCCAGCTCACCAGGACGGTCCTCTGGAAACACCATATATTTT. Its protein is CASSPGRSSGNTIYF.

The rearrangement links TRBV25-1 to TRBJ2-7; no firm D call. CDR1 and CDR2 from the germline V gene are MGHDK and SYGVNS. This CDR3 spans 11 amino acids. The V and J ends lost 2 bases and 3 bases respectively, with 2 bases between them. CDR3 sequence reads: CASSERYEQYF. CDR3 coding DNA: TGTGCCAGCAGTGAACGCTACGAGCAGTACTTC.